The 29 T cell receptor beta chains given below trace back to one sample, sequenced in a study of technical replicates of blood from several donors. Data came from immunoSEQ multiplex PCR; TCRdb stores just in-frame clones and leaves some out. Of roughly 14,000 clones in the sample, roughly 84% were seen once. Sequencing used PBMCs. Source of these receptors: a human donor in good health.

This clone was seen a single time. The V gene is TRBV4-2, the J gene TRBJ2-3; tentatively, D is TRBD1 (7 bases). The CDR3 length is 15 residues. V was trimmed by 0 bases and J by 5 bases, leaving 12 bases between them. Looked up from germline, CDR1 is LGHNA and CDR2 is YNFKEQ. CDR3 sequence (DNA): TGTGCCAGCAGCCAAGATGGGACAGCGGGAGATACGCAGTATTTT. It codes for CASSQDGTAGDTQYF.

This rearrangement joins TRBV7-9 to TRBJ2-3, with 11 bases identical to TRBD2. The CDR3 runs to 15 residues. Germline-derived CDR1 and CDR2 are SEHNR and FQNEAQ (reference sequence). Trimming at V came to 5 bases and at J to 3 bases, leaving 4 bases not matched to a gene. Written as DNA, the CDR3 is TGTGCCAGCAGCGCGGGACTAGCGGAGACAGATACGCAGTATTTT. Its translation: CASSAGLAETDTQYF. Full variable domain (rest looked up from reference TRBV7-9 and TRBJ2-3): DTGVSQNPRHKITKRGQNVTFRCDPISEHNRLYWYRQTLGQGPEFLTYFQNEAQLEKSRLLSDRFSAERPKGSFSTLEIQRTEQGDSAMYLCASSAGLAETDTQYFGPGTRLTVL.

DNA of the CDR3: TGTGCCATCAGTGAGGTAGACCGGGACAGGGGGCATGGAAACACCATATATTTT. It encodes CAISEVDRDRGHGNTIYF. The chain has TRBV10-3 and TRBJ1-3; 12 bases line up with TRBD1. The CDR3 is made up of 18 amino acids. The V gene end was trimmed by 2 bases and the J gene end by 3 bases; junction bases not matched to a gene: 8. Germline CDR1 and CDR2: ENHRY and SYGVKD.

J is TRBJ1-5 and V is TRBV10-2; no firm D call. V was cut by 3 bases and J by 4 bases, with 10 bases left in between. The CDR3 has 14 amino acids. Looked up from germline, CDR1 is WSHSY and CDR2 is SAAADI. CDR3 DNA sequence: TGCGCCAGCAGTGAAACGGGTGGGAATCAGCCCCAGCATTTT. It encodes CASSETGGNQPQHF.

This sequence joins TRBV4-2 and TRBJ2-1; TRBD2 agrees at 9 bases. V lost 1 base to trimming and J lost 5 bases; unmatched junction nucleotides: 9. Germline loops: CDR1 LGHNA, CDR2 YNFKEQ. CDR3 length: 17 amino acids. The CDR3 region is CASSQATGTSRNNEQFF. The CDR3 DNA reads as TGTGCCAGCAGCCAAGCAACCGGGACTAGCCGAAACAATGAGCAGTTCTTC.

The rearrangement links TRBV18 to TRBJ2-1, with 7 bases that match TRBD2. J lost 5 bases, V lost 4 bases, and 5 bases had no gene match. The CDR3 is made up of 14 amino acids. Per germline, CDR1 KGHSH and CDR2 LQKENI. The CDR3, as DNA: TGTGCCAGCTCACTCGGGGGGAGGCACAATGAGCAGTTCTTC. Translation gives CASSLGGRHNEQFF. The full variable domain, with the rest looked up from reference TRBV18 and TRBJ2-1, is NAGVMQNPRHLVRRRGQEARLRCSPMKGHSHVYWYRQLPEEGLKFMVYLQKENIIDESGMPKERFSAEFPKEGPSILRIQQVVRGDSAAYFCASSLGGRHNEQFFGPGTRLTVL.

The rearrangement uses TRBV7-8 and TRBJ2-2, with unresolved D. V lost 2 bases, J lost 3 bases, and 10 bases lay in between. The V gene's germline CDR1 is SGHVS and CDR2 FQNEAQ. The CDR3 spans 15 residues. The CDR3 protein is CASSLSGGDTGELFF. The CDR3 bases are TGTGCCAGCAGCTTATCCGGCGGAGACACCGGGGAGCTGTTTTTT.

The CDR3 bases are TGCAGCGTTGAAGTAGTAGCGGGTTACGAGCAGTACTTC. Translated: CSVEVVAGYEQYF. V is TRBV29-1 and J is TRBJ2-7; 7 bases are shared with TRBD2. V shed 1 base and J 4 bases; nucleotides not matched to a gene: 4. The CDR3 has 13 amino acids. CDR1 and CDR2 (germline): SQVTM, ANQGSEA.

The CDR3 region is CASSPEQGHGYTF. In DNA form, the CDR3 reads TGTGCCAGCAGTCCCGAACAGGGACATGGCTACACCTTC. The rearrangement joins TRBV28 to TRBJ1-2; D is perhaps TRBD1 (6 bases). Germline CDR1 and CDR2: MDHEN and SYDVKM. The ends were cut back, 5 bases at V and 6 bases at J, with 13 bases in the middle. This CDR3 spans 13 amino acids.

The V call is TRBV6-4, the J call TRBJ2-7, with 8 bases fitting TRBD1. Germline CDR1 MRHNA, CDR2 SNTAGT. J lost 1 base, V lost 6 bases, and 5 bases had no gene match. The CDR3 is 14 amino acids. In nucleotides, the CDR3 is TGTGCCAGCAGCTCGACAGGGGAATCCTACGAGCAGTACTTC. It translates to CASSSTGESYEQYF.

The rearrangement links TRBV6-5 to TRBJ2-2; 9 bases fit TRBD1. This CDR3 has 14 amino acids. CDR1 and CDR2 (germline): MNHEY, SVGAGI. The J segment lost 6 bases and the V segment lost 2 bases, leaving 1 base of the junction unmatched. CDR3 loop: CASSYGDRAGELFF. For the CDR3, the DNA is TGTGCCAGCAGTTACGGGGACAGGGCCGGGGAGCTGTTTTTT.

V usage is TRBV7-6 and J usage is TRBJ2-6, with a weak D call TRBD2 (6 bases). The CDR3 sequence is 17 residues long. CDR1 and CDR2 from the germline V gene are SGHVS and FNYEAQ. V lost 5 bases and J lost 4, with 18 bases in between. The CDR3 DNA reads TGTGCCAGCAGCCGCGGCTGGGGGGTGTGGGGGGCCAACGTCCTGACTTTC. Translated, it gives CASSRGWGVWGANVLTF.

V is TRBV4-2 and J is TRBJ1-4, with D perhaps matching TRBD1 (5 bases). The V and J ends lost 0 bases and 8 bases respectively, with 13 bases between them. This CDR3 is 15 amino acids long. Germline V lookup: CDR1 LGHNA, CDR2 YNFKEQ. The CDR3 sequence: CASSQDRGIGEKLFF. As DNA, the CDR3 is TGTGCCAGCAGCCAAGATCGGGGGATCGGAGAAAAACTGTTTTTT.

This rearrangement joins TRBV5-1 to TRBJ2-3; no reliable D call. Trimming removed 7 bases at V and 6 bases at J, with 9 bases between. In germline, CDR1 is SGHRS, CDR2 YFSETQ. This CDR3 is built from 11 residues. Here the CDR3 DNA reads TGCGCCAGCCGCGTTTCCGATACGCAGTATTTT. Translating it yields CASRVSDTQYF.

This chain uses TRBV28 with TRBJ1-1, with no clear D. Trimming took 11 bases from V and 0 from J, leaving 10 bases between them. The germline CDR1 and CDR2 sequences are MDHEN and SYDVKM. The CDR3 runs to 12 residues. In DNA, the CDR3 is TGTGCCCATGCCGGGGTGAACACTGAAGCTTTCTTT. This codes for CAHAGVNTEAFF. Drawing the rest from reference TRBV28 and TRBJ1-1, the complete variable domain is DVKVTQSSRYLVKRTGEKVFLECVQDMDHENMFWYRQDPGLGLRLIYFSYDVKMKEKGDIPEGYSVSREKKERFSLILESASTNQTSMYLCAHAGVNTEAFFGQGTRLTVV.

This sequence joins TRBV10-1 and TRBJ2-7; TRBD2 matches 13 bases. The CDR3 has 14 amino acids. Germline V gene sequence: CDR1 WNHNN, CDR2 SYGVQD (reference sequence). Trimming took 4 bases from V and 5 from J; bases not matched to a gene: 2. Here the CDR3 DNA reads TGCGCCAGCAGTGGGACTAGCGGGAGCCACGAGCAGTACTTC. Translating it yields CASSGTSGSHEQYF.

This clone has a handful of counts. This rearrangement joins TRBV18 to TRBJ2-7, with 10 bases lining up with TRBD2. From germline, CDR1 is KGHSH and CDR2 LQKENI. J gave up 2 bases and V 1 base, and 5 bases lay outside the gene matches. The CDR3 has 16 residues. The CDR3 loop is CASSPQLAGVPYEQYF. The CDR3, as DNA: TGTGCCAGCTCACCACAGCTAGCGGGAGTACCCTACGAGCAGTACTTC.

V and J are TRBV5-1 and TRBJ2-2; TRBD2 agrees at 10 bases. Germline CDR1 is SGHRS and CDR2 is YFSETQ. The CDR3 consists of 18 residues. With V trimmed by 0 bases and J by 1 base, 6 bases remained unmatched. The CDR3 protein is CASSLGQAGGKNTGELFF. In nucleotides, the CDR3 is TGCGCCAGCAGCTTGGGGCAAGCGGGAGGGAAGAACACCGGGGAGCTGTTTTTT.

V gene TRBV7-6 combines with J gene TRBJ1-1; possible D gene TRBD1, 6 bases. V was pared by 5 bases and J by 4 bases, with 14 bases between. The CDR3 totals 14 residues. CDR1 SGHVS and CDR2 FNYEAQ come from the germline V gene. For the CDR3, the DNA is TGTGCCAGCAGCCCCGGGACACGGGTCACTGAAGCTTTCTTT. Translating gives CASSPGTRVTEAFF.

The genes are TRBV5-6 and TRBJ1-1; D is perhaps TRBD1 (5 bases). The V end lost 4 bases, the J end lost 1 base, and 17 bases lay between the germline ends. The length of the CDR3 is 16 residues. Germline assignment: CDR1 SGHDT and CDR2 YYEEEE. CDR3 bases: TGTGCCAGCAGCCCGGGGAAGGGGACTTGGAACACTGAAGCTTTCTTT. It encodes CASSPGKGTWNTEAFF.

The chain has TRBV30 and TRBJ1-3, with D maybe TRBD1 (5 bases). Germline V CDR1 and CDR2: GTSNPN, SVGIG (reference sequence). This CDR3 has 14 amino acids. V was cut by 3 bases and J by 7 bases, with 16 bases left in between. CDR3 protein: CAWRKVLGGNTIYF. CDR3 nucleotide sequence: TGTGCCTGGAGGAAGGTTCTCGGGGGTAACACCATATATTTT.

V and J are TRBV6-6 and TRBJ2-1; the match to TRBD2 covers 10 bases. This CDR3 is built from 16 residues. The germline CDR1 and CDR2 sequences are MNHNY and SVGAGI (reference sequence). The V segment lost 7 bases and the J segment 2 bases; nucleotides outside the gene matches: 8. CDR3: CASMSGRAAAYNEQFF. CDR3 DNA sequence: TGTGCCAGCATGAGCGGGAGGGCCGCGGCCTACAATGAGCAGTTCTTC.

The chain joins TRBV13 to TRBJ1-5, with 9 bases that match TRBD1. V trimming: 4 bases; J trimming: 4 bases; junction bases outside the gene matches: 2. The CDR3 covers 14 residues. Germline values: CDR1 PRHDT, CDR2 FYEKMQ (reference sequence). The DNA of the CDR3 is TGTGCCAGCAGCTCCGGGACAGGGAATCAGCCCCAGCATTTT. Translating it yields CASSSGTGNQPQHF.

The rearrangement links TRBV19 to TRBJ1-4; D not certain. Trimming took 9 bases from V and 8 from J, leaving 22 bases between them. Germline-derived CDR1 and CDR2 are LNHDA and SQIVND (reference sequence). The length of the CDR3 is 15 residues. The CDR3 DNA follows: TGTGCCAGCGGACCTCGCCTCCCCGGGAGGGAAAAACTGTTTTTT. It is translated as CASGPRLPGREKLFF.

The genes are TRBV5-6 and TRBJ1-5; maybe TRBD1 (5 bases). CDR3 length: 13 residues. Germline values: CDR1 SGHDT, CDR2 YYEEEE. The V end lost 2 bases, the J end lost 7 bases, and 10 bases lay between the germline ends. The chain's CDR3 is CASSLRGTQPQHF. Written as DNA, the CDR3 is TGTGCCAGCAGCTTACGGGGGACGCAGCCCCAGCATTTT.

The chain is built from TRBV6-6 and TRBJ1-5; D not resolved. CDR3 length: 16 amino acids. With 0 bases removed from V and 2 bases from J, the gap between germline ends came to 11 bases. Germline V gene data show CDR1 as MNHNY and CDR2 as SVGAGI (reference sequence). The chain's CDR3 is CASSYSLSGGNQPQHF. As DNA, the CDR3 is TGTGCCAGCAGTTACTCCCTATCCGGGGGCAATCAGCCCCAGCATTTT.

The genes are TRBV11-1 and TRBJ2-7; 7 nucleotides match TRBD1. V dropped 5 bases and J dropped 4; count of bases not matched to a gene: 5. This CDR3 region has 13 residues. In germline, CDR1 is SGHAT, CDR2 FQDESV (reference sequence). DNA for the CDR3: TGTGCCAGCAGCCGGGACAGAAATTACGAGCAGTACTTC. Protein: CASSRDRNYEQYF.

The chain recombines TRBV2 with TRBJ1-1; D possibly corresponds to TRBD1 (6 bases). Per the germline V gene, CDR1 is SNHLY and CDR2 is FYNNEI. V lost 2 bases, J lost 3 bases, and 13 bases lay in between. This CDR3 spans 15 amino acids. DNA of the CDR3: TGTGCCAGCAGTGAACTTGAACAGGGATACACTGAAGCTTTCTTT. Residues: CASSELEQGYTEAFF.

This CDR3 reads CASSLGQAGGSEQFF. The DNA of the CDR3 is TGTGCCAGCAGCTTAGGACAGGCGGGAGGCTCAGAGCAGTTCTTC. The chain joins TRBV11-3 to TRBJ2-1; TRBD2 agrees at 8 bases. The germline V gene has CDR1 SGHNT and CDR2 YENEEA. V gave up 1 base and J gave up 10 bases; unmatched junction bases: 9. The CDR3 is made up of 15 amino acids.